This T cell receptor (beta chain) was recovered during a study of tumor-infiltrating lymphocytes in oesophageal squamous cell carcinoma. Germline values: CDR1 SGHRS, CDR2 YFSETQ. The CDR3 runs 14 residues. Trimming left V 7 bases short and J 0 bases short, with 13 bases between. In TCRdb, the PCR reads were re-called with MiXCR into one record per CDR3 protein. Here the sample spans approximately 13,000 distinct CDR3 sequences, under 65% being singletons. This TCR was recovered from a female donor with esophageal squamous cell carcinoma. Sequencing used esophageal tumor tissue. This chain connects TRBV5-1 to TRBJ1-1; perhaps TRBD1 as D (5 bases). The CDR3 sequence is CASRPTEMNTEAFF. DNA of the CDR3: TGCGCCAGCCGTCCGACAGAAATGAACACTGAAGCTTTCTTT.